The rows below give T cell receptor beta chains drawn from one sample of a study of cytomegalovirus exposure and HLA in healthy donors. Method: immunoSEQ multiplex PCR; TCRdb's copy keeps in-frame clones and lacks some. This table holds roughly 150,000 clones, approximately 72% found once. Sequencing used PBMCs. All receptors derive from a man between 18 and 35 years old in good health and CMV-seronegative. The CDR3 runs from the conserved cysteine through the conserved F or W. D genes are given only for firm matches. Some rows mark clone size as missing; the rest say once, few, many or name a class of expanded clone.

NA,14,TRBV28,TRBD2,TRBJ2-3,CASRSGRVTDTQYF,TGTGCCAGCAGGAGCGGGAGGGTCACAGATACGCAGTATTTT
NA,15,TRBV6-5,NA,TRBJ1-5,CASTNDRTGRQPQHF,TGTGCCAGCACTAACGACAGAACAGGCCGTCAGCCCCAGCATTTT
NA,18,TRBV19,TRBD1,TRBJ1-1,CASSYNDRDGSGRTEAFF,TGTGCCAGTAGTTATAATGACAGGGATGGGTCGGGTCGCACTGAAGCTTTCTTT
NA,14,TRBV7-2,NA,TRBJ2-7,CASSLGAGPYEQYF,TGTGCCAGCAGCCTAGGGGCGGGCCCCTACGAGCAGTACTTC
NA,15,TRBV7-9,NA,TRBJ1-5,CASSPGGASNQPQHF,TGTGCCAGCAGTCCCGGGGGGGCGAGCAATCAGCCCCAGCATTTT
NA,14,TRBV4-1,NA,TRBJ2-7,CASSQDWQGYEQYF,TGCGCCAGCAGCCAAGATTGGCAGGGCTACGAGCAGTACTTC
NA,13,TRBV9,TRBD2,TRBJ2-3,CASRRAAGGAQYF,TGTGCCAGCAGGCGGGCCGCGGGAGGTGCGCAGTATTTT
NA,16,TRBV10-1,NA,TRBJ2-1,CASSDERKSSYNEQFF,TGCGCCAGCAGTGATGAGCGGAAGAGCTCCTACAATGAGCAGTTCTTC
NA,18,TRBV4-1,TRBD1,TRBJ1-4,CATRGYRGTAARNEKLFF,TGCGCCACCCGTGGCTACAGGGGAACTGCGGCGCGGAATGAAAAACTGTTTTTT
few,14,TRBV10-3,TRBD1,TRBJ1-1,CAISRDRGGTEAFF,TGTGCCATCAGCCGGGACAGGGGGGGCACTGAAGCTTTCTTT
NA,15,TRBV25-1,TRBD2,TRBJ2-7,CASSPPAGDSYEQYF,TGTGCCAGCAGTCCCCCAGCGGGAGATTCCTACGAGCAGTACTTC
NA,16,TRBV5-1,NA,TRBJ2-7,CASSLEGGRSSYEQYF,TGCGCCAGCAGCTTGGAAGGAGGGAGAAGCTCCTACGAGCAGTACTTC
NA,13,TRBV11-2,NA,TRBJ2-5,CASSLDSQETQYF,TGTGCCAGCAGCCTCGACAGCCAAGAGACCCAGTACTTC
NA,13,TRBV9,TRBD1,TRBJ2-7,CASNRGLGYEQYF,TGTGCCAGCAACAGGGGGTTGGGGTACGAGCAGTACTTC
NA,15,TRBV27,TRBD1,TRBJ1-1,CASSVNGQGRTEAFF,TGTGCCAGCAGTGTAAACGGACAGGGTAGGACTGAAGCTTTCTTT
NA,13,TRBV7-2,NA,TRBJ2-5,CASSLMGGETQYF,TGTGCCAGCAGCTTAATGGGCGGGGAGACCCAGTACTTC
NA,16,TRBV19,TRBD2,TRBJ2-1,CASSPISGRAGDEQFF,TGTGCCAGTAGTCCAATTAGCGGGAGGGCCGGGGATGAGCAGTTCTTC
NA,15,TRBV7-8,NA,TRBJ1-5,CASSLEFGSNQPQHF,TGTGCCAGCAGCTTAGAATTTGGCAGTAATCAGCCCCAGCATTTT
few,19,TRBV19,TRBD1,TRBJ2-4,CASSINPGQGMFSRNIQYF,TGTGCCAGTAGTATAAATCCGGGACAGGGTATGTTTTCCCGAAACATTCAGTACTTC
NA,16,TRBV5-6,TRBD1,TRBJ2-4,CASSPWTGGARNIQYF,TGTGCCAGCAGCCCCTGGACAGGGGGAGCGAGAAACATTCAGTACTTC
few,16,TRBV28,TRBD1,TRBJ1-2,CASSLSGVGGAGGYTF,TGTGCCAGCAGTTTATCAGGCGTAGGGGGCGCGGGTGGCTACACCTTC
NA,14,TRBV7-8,NA,TRBJ1-2,CASSLESYVYGYTF,TGTGCCAGCAGCTTAGAGAGCTACGTCTATGGCTACACCTTC
once,16,TRBV29-1,TRBD2,TRBJ2-1,CSVDGTSGRAHNEQFF,TGCAGCGTTGACGGGACTAGCGGGAGGGCACACAATGAGCAGTTCTTC
NA,15,TRBV10-1,NA,TRBJ1-2,CASSDSPGRPWGYTF,TGCGCCAGCAGTGACTCGCCAGGGCGTCCTTGGGGCTACACCTTC
NA,11,TRBV30,NA,TRBJ2-7,CAWSLTGEQYF,TGTGCCTGGAGCCTAACGGGAGAGCAGTACTTC
NA,13,TRBV28,NA,TRBJ2-7,CASSLTRAYEQYF,TGTGCCAGCAGTCTCACCCGGGCCTACGAGCAGTACTTC
NA,16,TRBV11-2,TRBD2,TRBJ2-3,CASSETSGRGTDTQYF,TGTGCCAGCAGCGAAACTAGCGGCAGAGGAACAGATACGCAGTATTTT
NA,17,TRBV7-2,TRBD1,TRBJ2-7,CASSFYGFGTGMPEQYF,TGTGCCAGCAGCTTTTATGGGTTTGGGACAGGGATGCCCGAGCAGTACTTC
NA,14,TRBV25-1,NA,TRBJ2-5,CASSRGRSQETQYF,TGTGCCAGCAGTAGGGGCAGGAGCCAAGAGACCCAGTACTTC
few,18,TRBV28,TRBD2,TRBJ2-3,CASSLSTGLAGVEDTQYF,TGTGCCAGCAGTTTATCCACCGGACTAGCGGGAGTAGAAGATACGCAGTATTTT
NA,14,TRBV30,TRBD1,TRBJ2-6,CAWTGTVKANVLTF,TGTGCCTGGACGGGGACAGTTAAGGCCAACGTCCTGACTTTC
NA,15,TRBV28,TRBD1,TRBJ2-7,CASSAPGQGSDEQYF,TGTGCCAGTTCAGCCCCGGGACAGGGTTCGGACGAGCAGTACTTC
NA,15,TRBV6-5,TRBD1,TRBJ2-7,CASSYPGTGGYEQYF,TGTGCCAGCAGTTACCCGGGGACAGGGGGCTACGAGCAGTACTTC
NA,17,TRBV5-4,NA,TRBJ2-7,CASSFPDPGQKSYEQYF,TGTGCCAGCAGCTTCCCTGACCCGGGACAAAAGTCCTACGAGCAGTACTTC
NA,12,TRBV11-2,NA,TRBJ2-7,CASSLVRGEQYF,TGTGCCAGCAGCTTAGTACGAGGCGAGCAGTACTTC
NA,16,TRBV6-1,TRBD1,TRBJ1-4,CASSVGQGATNEKLFF,TGTGCCAGCAGTGTGGGACAGGGGGCAACTAATGAAAAACTGTTTTTT
NA,17,TRBV7-9,NA,TRBJ1-2,CSSSLRGRVSGSYGYTF,TGTTCCAGCAGTCTGAGAGGCCGGGTGTCGGGGAGCTATGGCTACACCTTC
NA,15,TRBV18,TRBD2,TRBJ2-1,CASSPLAGETNEQFF,TGTGCCAGCTCACCACTGGCGGGAGAAACTAATGAGCAGTTCTTC
NA,16,TRBV5-4,NA,TRBJ2-2,CASSLDQRLNTGELFF,TGTGCCAGCAGCTTGGACCAGCGGCTAAACACCGGGGAGCTGTTTTTT
once,13,TRBV6-5,NA,TRBJ1-5,CASSEVGTGTGGF,NA
NA,14,TRBV12-1,NA,TRBJ1-1,CASSSIQGDTEAFF,TGTGCCAGCAGCTCAATACAGGGGGACACTGAAGCTTTCTTT